The 3 T cell receptor beta chains below all came from one sample that was sequenced in a study of PD-1 blockade in classical Hodgkin lymphoma. Libraries were prepared by immunoSEQ multiplex PCR; TCRdb keeps only in-frame clonotypes and omits some of them. The table shows 20,000 to 25,000 clones, with roughly 72% occurring only once. Each patient's relapse followed autologous stem cell transplantation, and brentuximab vedotin exposure varied. This sample comprised peripheral blood mononuclear cells (PBMCs), obtained at baseline. The receptors stem from a human donor with classical Hodgkin lymphoma.

The chain joins TRBV11-2 to TRBJ2-7; 7 bases are shared with TRBD2. J gave up 3 bases and V 5 bases, and 7 bases lay outside the gene matches. The CDR3 has 14 amino acids. Germline V gene lookup returns CDR1 SGHAT and CDR2 FQNNGV. For the CDR3, the DNA is TGTGCCAGCAGCCAAGCGGGGTGGGTCTACGAGCAGTACTTC. It codes for CASSQAGWVYEQYF.

The rearrangement uses TRBV20-1 and TRBJ2-7; maybe TRBD1 (5 bases). This CDR3 has 11 amino acids. Germline values: CDR1 DFQATT, CDR2 SNEGSKA (reference sequence). Trimming removed 3 bases at V and 7 bases at J, with 10 bases between. In DNA form, the CDR3 reads TGCAGTGCTAGGGGGCTCGGGGAGCAGTACTTC. It codes for CSARGLGEQYF.

The genes are TRBV4-2 and TRBJ1-3; 8 bases align to TRBD1. After removal of 4 bases from V and 0 bases from J, the junction contained 2 bases not matched to a gene. The length of the CDR3 is 15 residues. Germline V gene lookup returns CDR1 LGHNA and CDR2 YNFKEQ. The CDR3: CASSRTGSSGNTIYF. CDR3 nucleotides: TGTGCCAGCAGCCGGACAGGGAGCTCTGGAAACACCATATATTTT.